Shown below are 10 T cell receptor beta chains from a single sample sequenced in a study of cytotoxic CD8 clonotypes in ibrutinib-treated CLL. Method: immunoSEQ multiplex PCR; TCRdb's copy keeps in-frame clones and lacks some. The sample gives approximately 120,000 clones, about 53% of which show up once; roughly 35% is in the top ten. Here the sequenced sample was PBMCs, taken after 24 months of ibrutinib treatment. These receptors were taken from a human donor with chronic lymphocytic leukemia.

The rearrangement links TRBV6-6 to TRBJ1-4, with a tentative D call TRBD1 (5 bases). Trimming removed 5 bases at V and 8 bases at J, with 15 bases between. CDR3 size: 14 residues. Germline V lookup: CDR1 MNHNY, CDR2 SVGAGI (reference sequence). Written as DNA, the CDR3 is TGTGCCAGCAGTGCACCTGGGGGGAGCGAAAAACTGTTTTTT. Amino acid sequence: CASSAPGGSEKLFF.

This chain links TRBV9 with TRBJ1-6, with 7 bases matching TRBD1. V gave up 3 bases and J gave up 9 bases; unmatched junction bases: 9. The CDR3 runs 15 residues. Per germline, CDR1 SGDLS and CDR2 YYNGEE. In DNA form, the CDR3 reads TGTGCCAGCAGCGGATCGACAGGGAAGGGTTCACCCCTCCACTTT. It specifies CASSGSTGKGSPLHF.

The rearrangement links TRBV11-2 to TRBJ2-2, with D uncertain. The CDR3 length is 12 residues. The germline CDR1 and CDR2 sequences are SGHAT and FQNNGV. Trimming cost V 3 bases and J 1 base, with 0 bases left between them. The CDR3 reads CASSLNTGELFF. CDR3 sequence (DNA): TGTGCCAGCAGCTTGAACACCGGGGAGCTGTTTTTT. Full variable domain (remainder filled in from reference TRBV11-2 and TRBJ2-2): EAGVAQSPRYKIIEKRQSVAFWCNPISGHATLYWYQQILGQGPKLLIQFQNNGVVDDSQLPKDRFSAERLKGVDSTLKIQPAKLEDSAVYLCASSLNTGELFFGEGSRLTVL.

This clone was seen at least ten times. J is TRBJ2-2 and V is TRBV5-1, with a possible D match to TRBD2 (6 bases). CDR1 and CDR2 (germline): SGHRS, YFSETQ. The CDR3 has 13 amino acids. V lost 5 bases and J lost 5, with 10 bases in between. The CDR3 sequence: CASRSGLTGELFF. Here the CDR3 DNA reads TGCGCCAGCAGGTCAGGACTAACCGGGGAGCTGTTTTTT. Together with reference TRBV5-1 and TRBJ2-2, the CDR3 gives the full variable domain: KAGVTQTPRYLIKTRGQQVTLSCSPISGHRSVSWYQQTPGQGLQFLFEYFSETQRNKGNFPGRFSGRQFSNSRSEMNVSTLELGDSALYLCASRSGLTGELFFGEGSRLTVL.

The genes are TRBV5-1 and TRBJ1-2, with 9 bases lining up with TRBD1. With V trimmed by 4 bases and J by 3 bases, 4 bases remained unmatched. The CDR3 loop spans 14 amino acids. Germline lookup yields CDR1 SGHRS and CDR2 YFSETQ. The CDR3 loop is CASSTGQGYYGYTF. Here the CDR3 DNA reads TGCGCCAGCAGCACAGGACAGGGGTACTATGGCTACACCTTC.

V gene TRBV6-1 combines with J gene TRBJ1-1; D call uncertain. The V gene's germline CDR1 is MNHNS and CDR2 SASEGT. V lost 3 bases and J lost 4, with 6 bases in between. The CDR3 length is 12 residues. Written as DNA, the CDR3 is TGTGCCAGCAGTGACACAACCACTGAAGCTTTCTTT. Its protein product is CASSDTTTEAFF.

The V and J genes are TRBV11-2 and TRBJ1-6; D is undetermined. The CDR3 is 15 amino acids. Germline loops: CDR1 SGHAT, CDR2 FQNNGV. Trimming cost V 0 bases and J 4 bases, with 7 bases left between them. CDR3 in DNA: TGTGCCAGCAGCTTAGATCTAGAGTATAATTCACCCCTCCACTTT. It codes for CASSLDLEYNSPLHF.

The V and J genes are TRBV5-4 and TRBJ1-6; 9 nucleotides agree with TRBD1. With 4 bases clipped from V and 5 bases from J, the junction kept 10 bases outside the gene matches. CDR3 size: 17 residues. Germline V gene sequence: CDR1 SGHNT, CDR2 YYREEE (reference sequence). This chain's CDR3 is CASSARTGGANNSPLHF. In nucleotides, the CDR3 is TGTGCCAGCAGCGCCCGAACAGGGGGCGCAAATAATTCACCCCTCCACTTT. The whole variable domain, filled in from reference TRBV5-4 and TRBJ1-6, reads ETGVTQSPTHLIKTRGQQVTLRCSSQSGHNTVSWYQQALGQGPQFIFQYYREEENGRGNFPPRFSGLQFPNYSSELNVNALELDDSALYLCASSARTGGANNSPLHFGNGTRLTVT.

This clone showed up just a few times. The rearrangement joins TRBV5-6 to TRBJ1-1; D is undetermined. The CDR3 spans 14 residues. Germline values: CDR1 SGHDT, CDR2 YYEEEE. V lost 4 bases, J lost 1 base, and 11 bases lay in between. The CDR3 nucleotides read TGTGCCAGCAGCAACCGGTTAGGGAACACTGAAGCTTTCTTT. This encodes CASSNRLGNTEAFF.

The chain is built from TRBV29-1 and TRBJ1-1; D is unclear. From germline, CDR1 is SQVTM and CDR2 ANQGSEA. Trimming took off 4 bases at V and 6 bases at J, with 12 bases between the two ends. The CDR3 length is 12 residues. CDR3 in amino acids: CSVGTPPSEAFF. The CDR3 bases are TGCAGCGTTGGCACCCCCCCCTCTGAAGCTTTCTTT.